This passage covers 4 T cell receptor beta chains from one sample sequenced in a study of blood T cell repertoires in COVID-19. Assay: immunoSEQ multiplex PCR; the TCRdb copy retains only in-frame clones and omits some. The sample consists of some 220,000 clones, 84% of them appearing once. Sequencing was carried out using peripheral blood. The receptors derive from a man aged 45-65 years with active or convalescent COVID-19.

The chain recombines TRBV6-6 with TRBJ1-5; D gene ambiguous. CDR1 MNHNY and CDR2 SVGAGI come from the germline V gene (reference sequence). The CDR3 is 15 amino acids. Trimming took 0 bases from V and 4 from J, leaving 10 bases between them. The CDR3 loop reads CASSYSSYFNQPQHF. The CDR3, as DNA: TGTGCCAGCAGTTACTCGAGCTACTTTAATCAGCCCCAGCATTTT.

The sample holds one count of this clone. The genes are TRBV6-5 and TRBJ2-1, with 9 bases identical to TRBD2. CDR1 is MNHEY, CDR2 SVGAGI, per germline. Unmatched junction bases numbered 8, after V lost 4 bases and J lost 7 bases. This CDR3 spans 15 amino acids. CDR3 sequence reads: CASSLLAGVGNEQFF. CDR3 in DNA: TGTGCCAGCAGTTTATTAGCGGGAGTAGGGAATGAGCAGTTCTTC.

V gene TRBV5-4 combines with J gene TRBJ2-1; TRBD1 matches at 7 bases. This CDR3 has 16 residues. Germline V lookup: CDR1 SGHNT, CDR2 YYREEE (reference sequence). The J segment lost 0 bases and the V segment lost 5 bases, leaving 8 bases of the junction unmatched. The CDR3 DNA reads TGTGCCAGCAGACCGAGACAGGGAAGCTCCTACAATGAGCAGTTCTTC. This gives the protein CASRPRQGSSYNEQFF.

The chain employs TRBV2 and TRBJ2-1; 7 bases match TRBD1. Germline loops: CDR1 SNHLY, CDR2 FYNNEI. The CDR3 length is 11 residues. V lost 6 bases to trimming and J lost 10 bases; unmatched junction nucleotides: 3. The CDR3 reads CASRDRVEQFF. As DNA, the CDR3 is TGTGCCAGCAGAGACAGGGTGGAGCAGTTCTTC.